Listed here are 11 T cell receptor beta chains from one sample, sequenced in a study of blood T cell repertoires in COVID-19. Assay: immunoSEQ multiplex PCR; the TCRdb copy retains only in-frame clones and omits some. The data show just over 60,000 clones, with under 85% seen just once and around 21% held by the top ten. Sequences were obtained from peripheral blood. The receptors come from a woman of 80 years or more with active or convalescent COVID-19.

The genes are TRBV19 and TRBJ2-5; 8 bases line up with TRBD1. The CDR3 length is 15 residues. The V segment lost 2 bases and the J segment 2 bases; nucleotides outside the gene matches: 4. Germline V gene lookup returns CDR1 LNHDA and CDR2 SQIVND (reference sequence). DNA for the CDR3: TGTGCCAGTAGTATATACGGACAGGGACAAGAGACCCAGTACTTC. Its translation: CASSIYGQGQETQYF.

J is TRBJ1-1 and V is TRBV4-1; 11 bases agree with TRBD1. Germline loops: CDR1 MGHRA, CDR2 YSYEKL. With 0 bases clipped from V and 1 base from J, the junction kept 7 bases outside the gene matches. CDR3 length equals 18 residues. The CDR3 is CASSQDGTGGGANTEAFF. The CDR3 DNA follows: TGCGCCAGCAGCCAAGATGGGACAGGGGGTGGTGCGAACACTGAAGCTTTCTTT.

V is TRBV21-1 and J is TRBJ2-5; the DNA was not compared with TRBD2, the D call given in the table. TRBV21-1 is given as a pseudogene. The CDR3 runs to 18 residues. CDR3 DNA sequence: TGTGCCAGCAGCAAAAGCGGGCTAGCGGGGGGTGAGAGGGAGACCCAGTACTTC. This sequence encodes CASSKSGLAGGERETQYF.

CDR3 residues: CASSGSTANYGYTF. CDR3 nucleotides: TGTGCCAGCAGCGGGAGTACAGCTAACTATGGCTACACCTTC. This chain joins TRBV11-2 and TRBJ1-2; D gene unclear. CDR1 SGHAT and CDR2 FQNNGV come from the germline V gene. CDR3 length: 14 amino acids. V was cut by 5 bases and J by 0 bases, with 10 bases left in between.

The chain employs TRBV19 and TRBJ2-1, with 7 nucleotides matching TRBD1. The CDR3 extends over 15 amino acids. Germline-derived CDR1 and CDR2 are LNHDA and SQIVND (reference sequence). Losses at the gene ends were 3 bases for V and 2 bases for J; bases not matched to a gene: 4. The CDR3 loop is CASSIGQGAYNEQFF. In DNA, the CDR3 is TGTGCCAGTAGTATCGGGCAGGGGGCCTACAATGAGCAGTTCTTC.

This clone was counted once. One junction end disagrees with the germline gene, perhaps due to a read error. The rearrangement links TRBV11-1 to TRBJ1-1, with 9 nucleotides matching TRBD1. CDR3 length: 13 residues. CDR1 and CDR2 (germline): SGHAT, FQDESV (reference sequence). In nucleotides, the CDR3 is TGTGCCAGCAGCTTCCCGGGACAGGGTACCCTGGTCTTT. Translated, it gives CASSFPGQGTLVF.

The gene calls are TRBV5-1 and TRBJ1-1; 10 nucleotides line up with TRBD1. CDR1 is SGHRS and CDR2 is YFSETQ in the germline V gene. The CDR3 sequence is 14 residues long. V gave up 4 bases and J gave up 5 bases; unmatched junction bases: 5. For the CDR3, the DNA is TGCGCCAGCAGCGAGGGACAGGGGCAAACTGAAGCTTTCTTT. Amino acid sequence: CASSEGQGQTEAFF.

The rearrangement links TRBV30 to TRBJ1-3; 7 bases align to TRBD1. The germline V gene has CDR1 GTSNPN and CDR2 SVGIG (reference sequence). Trimming at V came to 0 bases and at J to 0 bases, leaving 5 bases not matched to a gene. This CDR3 is 16 amino acids long. The CDR3 DNA reads as TGTGCCTGGAGTGTATATTGGGACAGCTCTGGAAACACCATATATTTT. This sequence encodes CAWSVYWDSSGNTIYF. Variable domain in full (rest from reference TRBV30 and TRBJ1-3): SQTIHQWPATLVQPVGSPLSLECTVEGTSNPNLYWYRQAAGRGLQLLFYSVGIGQISSEVPQNLSASRPQDRQFILSSKKLLLSDSGFYLCAWSVYWDSSGNTIYFGEGSWLTVV.

The chain combines TRBV6-5 with TRBJ2-5; the match to TRBD2 covers 10 bases. The V gene end was trimmed by 2 bases and the J gene end by 4 bases; junction bases not matched to a gene: 4. CDR3 length: 15 amino acids. Germline CDR1 and CDR2: MNHEY and SVGAGI. Here the CDR3 DNA reads TGTGCCAGCAGTTACCAGCGGGGGGGCGCAGAGACCCAGTACTTC. Protein: CASSYQRGGAETQYF.

This clone was recorded a few times. This chain links TRBV5-6 with TRBJ1-5; TRBD1 aligns across 10 bases. The CDR3 contains 15 residues. V was pared by 4 bases and J by 6 bases, with 7 bases of the junction left unmatched. CDR1 and CDR2 from the germline V gene are SGHDT and YYEEEE. In nucleotides, the CDR3 is TGTGCCAGCAGCCCGGGGACAGGGGATGGTCAGCCCCAGCATTTT. Its translation is CASSPGTGDGQPQHF.

This chain links TRBV6-6 with TRBJ2-1; D is possibly TRBD1 (6 bases). The CDR3 length is 12 residues. V lost 6 bases and J 10 bases, leaving 13 bases between the germline ends. The germline V gene has CDR1 MNHNY and CDR2 SVGAGI (reference sequence). The CDR3 nucleotides are TGTGCCAGCAGCATACAGGGACCCGAGCAGTTCTTC. Its translation: CASSIQGPEQFF.